This T cell receptor (beta chain) was retrieved from a study of T cell changes during pregnancy in multiple sclerosis. Here immunoSEQ multiplex PCR was the method, and the copy in TCRdb shows in-frame clones only, minus some. The table includes 39,000 or so clones, about 90% detected once. The CDR3 extends over 18 amino acids. Germline CDR1 is LNHNV and CDR2 is YYDKDF (reference sequence). Trimming cost V 7 bases and J 2 bases; bases outside gene matches: 13. This TCR came from a female donor with multiple sclerosis, enrolled in a pregnancy study. J is TRBJ2-2 and V is TRBV15; 10 positions match TRBD2. The material sequenced was CD8+ T cells from peripheral blood mononuclear cells, taken before pregnancy. The chain's CDR3 is CATNPKGLAGVNTGELFF. The CDR3 DNA follows: TGTGCCACCAACCCAAAGGGCCTAGCGGGAGTCAACACCGGGGAGCTGTTTTTT.